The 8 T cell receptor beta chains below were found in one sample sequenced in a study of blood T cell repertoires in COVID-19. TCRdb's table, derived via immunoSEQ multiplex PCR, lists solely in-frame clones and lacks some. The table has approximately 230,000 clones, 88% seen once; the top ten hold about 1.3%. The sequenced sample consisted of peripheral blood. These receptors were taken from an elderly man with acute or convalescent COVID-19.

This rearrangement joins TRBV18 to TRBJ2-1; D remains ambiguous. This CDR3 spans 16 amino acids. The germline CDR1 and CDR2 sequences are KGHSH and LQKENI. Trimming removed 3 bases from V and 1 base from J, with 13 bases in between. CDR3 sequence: CASSPPSVLSYNEQFF. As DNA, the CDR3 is TGTGCCAGCTCACCGCCATCAGTGTTGTCCTACAATGAGCAGTTCTTC.

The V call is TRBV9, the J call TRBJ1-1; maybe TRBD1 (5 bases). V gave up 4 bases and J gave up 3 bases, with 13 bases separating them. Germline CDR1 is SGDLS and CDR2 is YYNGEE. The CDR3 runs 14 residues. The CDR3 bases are TGTGCCAGCAGCTTCGTACAGGCGTACACTGAAGCTTTCTTT. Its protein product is CASSFVQAYTEAFF.

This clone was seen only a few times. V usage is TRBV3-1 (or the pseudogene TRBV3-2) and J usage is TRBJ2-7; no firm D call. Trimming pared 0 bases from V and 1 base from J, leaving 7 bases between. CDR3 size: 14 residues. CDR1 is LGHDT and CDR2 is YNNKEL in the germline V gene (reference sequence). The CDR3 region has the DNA TGTGCCAGCAGCCAAGATATAATGTCCTACGAGCAGTACTTC. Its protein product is CASSQDIMSYEQYF.

The CDR3 nucleotides read TGTGCCAGCAGCGACGACAGGGGGCGCCGGCAAGAGACCCAGTACTTC. Its translation is CASSDDRGRRQETQYF. This chain connects TRBV3-1 (or the pseudogene TRBV3-2) to TRBJ2-5, with TRBD1 matching 10 bases. CDR1 and CDR2 from the germline V gene are LGHDT and YNNKEL (reference sequence). V gave up 5 bases and J gave up 2 bases; unmatched junction bases: 8. The CDR3 extends over 16 amino acids.

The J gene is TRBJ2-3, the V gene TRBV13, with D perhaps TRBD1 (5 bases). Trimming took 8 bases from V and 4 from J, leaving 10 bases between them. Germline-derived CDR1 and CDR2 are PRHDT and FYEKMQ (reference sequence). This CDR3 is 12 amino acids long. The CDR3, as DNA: TGTGCCAGCCGGATAGGGGCAGATACGCAGTATTTT. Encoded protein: CASRIGADTQYF.

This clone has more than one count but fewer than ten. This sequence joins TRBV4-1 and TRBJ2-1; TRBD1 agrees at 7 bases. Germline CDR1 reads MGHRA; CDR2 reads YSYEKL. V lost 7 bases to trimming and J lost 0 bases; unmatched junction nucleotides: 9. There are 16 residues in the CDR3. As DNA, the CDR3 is TGCGCCAGCACTCGGACAGGCGAAAGCTCCTACAATGAGCAGTTCTTC. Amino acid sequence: CASTRTGESSYNEQFF.

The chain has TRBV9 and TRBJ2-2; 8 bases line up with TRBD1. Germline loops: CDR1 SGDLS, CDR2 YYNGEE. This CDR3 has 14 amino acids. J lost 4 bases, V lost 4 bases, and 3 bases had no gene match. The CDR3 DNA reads TGTGCCAGCAGCAAAGACAGGGGCACCGGGGAGCTGTTTTTT. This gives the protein CASSKDRGTGELFF.

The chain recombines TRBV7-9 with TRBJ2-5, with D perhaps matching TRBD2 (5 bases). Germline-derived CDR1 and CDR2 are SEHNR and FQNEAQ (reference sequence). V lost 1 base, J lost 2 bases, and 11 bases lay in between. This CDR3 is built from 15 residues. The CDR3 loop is CASSLGVSAQETQYF. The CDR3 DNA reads TGTGCCAGCAGCTTAGGGGTTAGCGCTCAAGAGACCCAGTACTTC.